This passage covers 17 T cell receptor beta chains from one sample sequenced in a study of T cell repertoires in cytomegalovirus infection. No antigen is known for these receptors. TCRdb reanalysed the reads using MiXCR and keeps one entry per CDR3 protein. The table includes about 740,000 distinct CDR3 sequences, roughly a third detected once. The specimen was cultured PBMCs, collected from culture after CMV antigen stimulation. The receptors stem from a human donor in good health (CMV status not recorded). Some clones in this sample may be carry-over from other donors' samples.

This clonotype was picked up a small number of times. The CDR3 DNA reads as TGCAGTGCTAGACTCGTCGAAAAACTGTTTTTT. It is translated as CSARLVEKLFF. The V gene is TRBV20-1, the J gene TRBJ1-4; no clear D. From germline, CDR1 is DFQATT and CDR2 SNEGSKA (reference sequence). The CDR3 covers 11 residues. V was cut by 2 bases and J by 8 bases, with 6 bases left in between.

CDR3 nucleotides: TGTGCCACCAGCAGAGATGGGGAAGGGATCTATGGCTACACCTTC. Protein product: CATSRDGEGIYGYTF. J is TRBJ1-2 and V is TRBV15; D not certain. V lost 0 bases, J lost 4 bases, and 12 bases lay in between. The CDR3 loop spans 15 amino acids. Per germline, CDR1 LNHNV and CDR2 YYDKDF (reference sequence).

The CDR3: CASSEAFSNQPQHF. DNA for the CDR3: TGTGCCAGCAGTGAGGCGTTTAGCAATCAGCCCCAGCATTTT. The rearrangement uses TRBV2 and TRBJ1-5; D is uncertain. The CDR3 covers 14 residues. CDR1 is SNHLY, CDR2 FYNNEI, per germline. Trimming pared 3 bases from V and 0 bases from J, leaving 6 bases between.

This clonotype was seen only a few times. V gene TRBV11-3 combines with J gene TRBJ1-3; no firm D call. The CDR3 loop spans 14 amino acids. V dropped 6 bases and J dropped 2 bases, with 11 bases sitting between them. Germline CDR1 is SGHNT and CDR2 is YENEEA. The chain's CDR3 is CASSSGNAGNTIYF. Here the CDR3 DNA reads TGTGCCAGCAGTTCGGGGAACGCTGGAAACACCATATATTTT. The full variable domain, with the rest looked up from reference TRBV11-3 and TRBJ1-3, is EAGVVQSPRYKIIEKKQPVAFWCNPISGHNTLYWYLQNLGQGPELLIRYENEEAVDDSQLPKDRFSAERLKGVDSTLKIQPAELGDSAVYLCASSSGNAGNTIYFGEGSWLTVV.

The rearrangement joins TRBV5-6 to TRBJ1-1; 8 positions agree with TRBD1. J gave up 4 bases and V 2 bases, and 4 bases lay outside the gene matches. Germline-derived CDR1 and CDR2 are SGHDT and YYEEEE. The CDR3 runs 14 residues. The CDR3 loop reads CASSFGQGATEAFF. DNA of the CDR3: TGTGCCAGCAGCTTTGGGCAGGGGGCCACTGAAGCTTTCTTT.

This clonotype appeared a few times. The chain carries TRBV4-2 and TRBJ2-1; 14 positions match TRBD2. CDR1 is LGHNA, CDR2 YNFKEQ, per germline. V was pared by 0 bases and J by 9 bases, with 7 bases of the junction left unmatched. The CDR3 has 17 amino acids. CDR3 amino acids: CASSQDLTSGGATEQFF. CDR3 DNA: TGTGCCAGCAGCCAAGATCTGACTAGCGGGGGGGCCACTGAGCAGTTCTTC.

This clonotype showed up just a few times. This chain connects TRBV12-3 or TRBV12-4 to TRBJ2-7; tentative D call: TRBD1 (6 bases). The CDR3 runs to 14 residues. The V and J ends lost 3 bases and 5 bases respectively, with 14 bases between them. The CDR3 DNA is TGTGCCAGCAGTTTCTCGGACAGCGACAACGAGCAGTACTTC. It specifies CASSFSDSDNEQYF.

This clonotype was counted only a few times. The rearrangement uses TRBV7-2 and TRBJ2-3; a possible D gene is TRBD2 (7 bases). The ends were cut back, 1 base at V and 8 bases at J, with 16 bases in the middle. Germline CDR1 SGHTA, CDR2 FQGNSA. This CDR3 is built from 15 residues. CDR3 protein: CASSLGGGTDTTQYF. The DNA for the CDR3 is TGTGCCAGCAGCTTAGGCGGGGGCACAGATACTACGCAGTATTTT.

CDR3 residues: CASSERSRRGRDDEQYF. The CDR3 region has the DNA TGTGCCAGCAGTGAAAGGAGTAGGAGGGGGCGAGACGACGAGCAGTACTTC. The rearrangement links TRBV6-1 to TRBJ2-7, with D perhaps TRBD1 (7 bases). Germline V gene lookup returns CDR1 MNHNS and CDR2 SASEGT. Trimming took off 2 bases at V and 5 bases at J, with 22 bases between the two ends. This CDR3 is built from 17 residues.

This clonotype was seen more than once but under ten times. The chain employs TRBV12-3 or TRBV12-4 and TRBJ1-2; no clear D. V was trimmed by 3 bases and J by 8 bases, leaving 10 bases between them. The CDR3 has 12 residues. The CDR3 region is CASSFIGAGYTF. In nucleotides, the CDR3 is TGTGCCAGCAGTTTTATTGGTGCGGGCTACACCTTC.

The chain uses TRBV12-3 or TRBV12-4 and TRBJ1-1, with unresolved D. The CDR3 has 11 amino acids. Trimming took 5 bases from V and 11 from J, leaving 12 bases between them. The CDR3: CASSGESRAFF. The CDR3, as DNA: TGTGCCAGCAGTGGGGAGTCTAGGGCTTTCTTT.

A few counts support this clonotype. The rearrangement joins TRBV19 to TRBJ1-1; D ambiguous. Germline V CDR1 and CDR2: LNHDA, SQIVND (reference sequence). The CDR3 sequence is 16 residues long. V was trimmed by 4 bases and J by 4 bases, leaving 19 bases between them. CDR3 loop: CASSSGYQRVGTEAFF. CDR3 in DNA: TGTGCCAGTAGTAGCGGGTACCAGAGGGTTGGCACTGAAGCTTTCTTT.

The chain combines TRBV6-5 with TRBJ1-2; D gene unclear. Trimming removed 4 bases from V and 4 bases from J, with 19 bases in between. Germline V gene data show CDR1 as MNHEY and CDR2 as SVGAGI. The CDR3 totals 16 residues. CDR3 nucleotide sequence: TGTGCCAGCAGTTCTGCCCTGGGTACACGATTCTATGGCTACACCTTC. Its protein is CASSSALGTRFYGYTF.

This clonotype has ten or more counts. This sequence joins TRBV7-2 and TRBJ1-2; 11 bases match TRBD1. The CDR3 extends over 14 amino acids. Losses at the gene ends were 5 bases for V and 5 bases for J; bases not matched to a gene: 4. Germline values: CDR1 SGHTA, CDR2 FQGNSA. In nucleotides, the CDR3 is TGTGCCAGCAGCCAAGGACAGGGGGCATATGGCTACACCTTC. Protein product: CASSQGQGAYGYTF.

The gene calls are TRBV4-3 and TRBJ2-1; 10 bases fit TRBD2. This CDR3 is built from 17 residues. CDR1 and CDR2 (germline): LGHNA, YSLEER. V shed 0 bases and J 3 bases; nucleotides not matched to a gene: 5. CDR3 in DNA: TGCGCCAGCAGCCAAGAGCCGCTAGCGGGGGACTACAATGAGCAGTTCTTC. Translation: CASSQEPLAGDYNEQFF.

This clonotype was found a few times. This chain connects TRBV12-3 or TRBV12-4 to TRBJ2-5; D unresolved. This CDR3 spans 16 amino acids. V shed 6 bases and J shed 1 base, with 18 bases lying between them. The CDR3 region is CASSTRTDPAQETQYF. Here the CDR3 DNA reads TGTGCCAGCAGCACTCGGACCGATCCCGCCCAAGAGACCCAGTACTTC.

V gene TRBV11-2 combines with J gene TRBJ2-5, with 9 bases identical to TRBD2. The ends lost 5 bases at V and 5 bases at J; junction bases unmatched: 12. Looked up from germline, CDR1 is SGHAT and CDR2 is FQNNGV. The CDR3 runs 16 residues. The CDR3 DNA reads TGTGCCAGCAGCCCCTGGGGGACTAGCCTTTTGGAGACCCAGTACTTC. It encodes CASSPWGTSLLETQYF.